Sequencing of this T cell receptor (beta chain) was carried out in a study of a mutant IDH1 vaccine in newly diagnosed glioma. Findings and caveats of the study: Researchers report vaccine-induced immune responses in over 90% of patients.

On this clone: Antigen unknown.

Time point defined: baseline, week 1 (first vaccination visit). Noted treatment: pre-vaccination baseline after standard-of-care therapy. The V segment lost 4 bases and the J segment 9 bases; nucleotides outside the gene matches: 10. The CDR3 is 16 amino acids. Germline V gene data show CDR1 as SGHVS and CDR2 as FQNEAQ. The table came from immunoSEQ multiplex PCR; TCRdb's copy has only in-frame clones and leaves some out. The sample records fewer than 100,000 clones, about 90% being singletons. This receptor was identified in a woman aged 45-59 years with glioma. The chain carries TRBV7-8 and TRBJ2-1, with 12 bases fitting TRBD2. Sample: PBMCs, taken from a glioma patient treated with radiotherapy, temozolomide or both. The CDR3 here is CASSSPSGRAAFEQFF. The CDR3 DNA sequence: TGTGCCAGCAGCTCGCCTAGCGGGAGGGCCGCATTTGAGCAGTTCTTC.